Presented here are 3 T cell receptor beta chains from one specimen sequenced in a study of cytomegalovirus exposure and HLA in healthy donors. The PCR contained 60 Vbeta and 13 Jbeta primers. TCRdb's copy holds only in-frame clones and misses some; the assay was immunoSEQ multiplex PCR. The table includes approximately 110,000 clones, around three quarters detected once. Sequences were obtained from PBMCs. Source of these receptors: a middle-aged man in good health and CMV-seropositive.

The chain joins TRBV5-1 to TRBJ1-2; TRBD1 matches 9 bases. Germline CDR1 is SGHRS and CDR2 is YFSETQ. The V gene end was trimmed by 4 bases and the J gene end by 4 bases; junction bases not matched to a gene: 11. The length of the CDR3 is 16 residues. The CDR3 coding sequence is TGCGCCAGCAGCCTATGGACAGGGGAGGAGGGCTATGGCTACACCTTC. It translates to CASSLWTGEEGYGYTF.

The rearrangement joins TRBV6-5 to TRBJ2-3; 7 positions agree with TRBD1. In germline, CDR1 is MNHEY, CDR2 SVGAGI. V shed 4 bases, J shed 4 bases, and the junction held 8 bases outside the gene matches. The CDR3 spans 15 residues. CDR3 coding DNA: TGTGCCAGCAGTTTACTAAGACAGGGAGCAGATACGCAGTATTTT. This encodes CASSLLRQGADTQYF.

The chain recombines TRBV5-4 with TRBJ2-2; D may be TRBD2 (6 bases). CDR1 and CDR2 (germline): SGHNT, YYREEE (reference sequence). Trimming left V 4 bases short and J 4 bases short, with 11 bases between. This CDR3 has 14 amino acids. The CDR3 sequence: CASSGGMSTGELFF. Here the CDR3 DNA reads TGTGCCAGCAGCGGGGGGATGAGCACCGGGGAGCTGTTTTTT.